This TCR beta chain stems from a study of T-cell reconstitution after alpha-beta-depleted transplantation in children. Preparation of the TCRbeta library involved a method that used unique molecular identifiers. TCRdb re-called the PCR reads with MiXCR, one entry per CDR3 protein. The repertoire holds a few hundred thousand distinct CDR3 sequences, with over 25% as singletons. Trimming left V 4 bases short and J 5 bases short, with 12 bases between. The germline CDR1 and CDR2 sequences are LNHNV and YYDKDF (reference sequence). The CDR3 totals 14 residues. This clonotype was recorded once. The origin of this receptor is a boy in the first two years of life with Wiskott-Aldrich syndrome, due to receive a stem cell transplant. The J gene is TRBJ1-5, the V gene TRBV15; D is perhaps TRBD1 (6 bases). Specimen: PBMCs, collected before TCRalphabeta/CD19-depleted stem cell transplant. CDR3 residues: CATSTGQPHQPQHF. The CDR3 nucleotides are TGTGCCACCAGCACAGGACAGCCCCATCAGCCCCAGCATTTT.